Following are 18 T cell receptor beta chains from one sample sequenced in a study of yellow fever vaccine responses in identical twins. MiXCR, applied by TCRdb to the RT-PCR reads, yields one record per CDR3 protein. The sample holds around 33,000 distinct CDR3 sequences, 50% to 75% seen once. The sequencing here drew on T cells from blood (PBMCs), unsorted or a sorted subset (not recorded which), taken before or after yellow fever vaccination (not recorded which). Every receptor here comes from a woman between 18 and 30 years old who received the yellow fever vaccine.

The V call is TRBV11-3, the J call TRBJ2-1; TRBD1 matches 10 bases. V was pared by 1 base and J by 9 bases, with 9 bases of the junction left unmatched. The CDR3 runs to 16 residues. CDR1 and CDR2 (germline): SGHNT, YENEEA. CDR3 sequence (DNA): TGTGCCAGCAGCTTAGGACGCCGGGACAGGGGAGGTGAGCAGTTCTTC. Residues: CASSLGRRDRGGEQFF.

This clonotype appeared once. The V and J genes are TRBV29-1 and TRBJ2-5; no clear D gene. The germline V gene encodes CDR1 SQVTM and CDR2 ANQGSEA. The ends were cut back, 1 base at V and 5 bases at J, with 11 bases in the middle. The CDR3 has 13 residues. In DNA form, the CDR3 reads TGCAGCGTTGAAGTGGTTCTTCGCGAGACCCAGTACTTC. Translated, it gives CSVEVVLRETQYF. Full variable domain (remainder filled in from reference TRBV29-1 and TRBJ2-5): SAVISQKPSRDICQRGTSLTIQCQVDSQVTMMFWYRQQPGQSLTLIATANQGSEATYESGFVIDKFPISRPNLTFSTLTVSNMSPEDSSIYLCSVEVVLRETQYFGPGTRLLVL.

The J gene is TRBJ2-7, the V gene TRBV6-1; 10 bases are shared with TRBD2. This CDR3 is built from 14 residues. Germline V lookup: CDR1 MNHNS, CDR2 SASEGT. V shed 4 bases, J shed 5 bases, and the junction held 5 bases outside the gene matches. CDR3 nucleotides: TGTGCCAGCAGTGCCCTAGCGGGAGTAGACGAGCAGTACTTC. Protein sequence: CASSALAGVDEQYF.

A few counts support this clonotype. The CDR3 reads CASSSQSSPTDTQYF. The CDR3 DNA is TGTGCCAGCAGCAGCCAATCATCGCCCACAGATACGCAGTATTTT. J is TRBJ2-3 and V is TRBV11-2, with D unresolved. The CDR3 is 15 amino acids. V was trimmed by 5 bases and J by 2 bases, leaving 14 bases between them. Germline assignment: CDR1 SGHAT and CDR2 FQNNGV.

CDR3: CASSPSTIAKNIQYF. CDR3 in DNA: TGTGCCAGCTCACCGTCCACAATAGCCAAAAACATTCAGTACTTC. The V gene is TRBV18, the J gene TRBJ2-4; D is unresolved. CDR3 length: 15 residues. The V end lost 3 bases, the J end lost 0 bases, and 9 bases lay between the germline ends. Germline lookup yields CDR1 KGHSH and CDR2 LQKENI.

The chain links TRBV5-4 to TRBJ2-5; D call uncertain. The CDR3 has 13 residues. Germline CDR1 is SGHNT and CDR2 is YYREEE (reference sequence). V lost 3 bases and J lost 0, with 6 bases in between. The CDR3 protein is CASSSDHQETQYF. The CDR3 region has the DNA TGTGCCAGCAGCTCGGATCACCAAGAGACCCAGTACTTC.

The chain is built from TRBV15 and TRBJ2-5; no clear D gene. Germline CDR1 is LNHNV and CDR2 is YYDKDF (reference sequence). The CDR3 sequence is 15 residues long. Between the trimmed V and J ends, which lost 1 base and 5 bases, there was a span of 14 bases. Here the CDR3 DNA reads TGTGCCACCAGCAGAGCGTATATCCCCAGGGAGACCCAGTACTTC. As protein: CATSRAYIPRETQYF.

This chain connects TRBV10-1 to TRBJ2-5; the match to TRBD1 covers 9 bases. The V gene end was trimmed by 5 bases and the J gene end by 0 bases; junction bases not matched to a gene: 7. The length of the CDR3 is 16 residues. Germline V CDR1 and CDR2: WNHNN, SYGVQD (reference sequence). This chain's CDR3 is CASSPRTGEDQETQYF. For the CDR3, the DNA is TGCGCCAGCAGTCCCCGGACAGGGGAGGACCAAGAGACCCAGTACTTC.

The gene calls are TRBV5-5 and TRBJ2-1; D remains unclear. CDR1 is SGHKS and CDR2 is YYEKEE in the germline V gene (reference sequence). V lost 4 bases and J lost 0, with 11 bases in between. The length of the CDR3 is 15 residues. CDR3 in DNA: TGTGCCAGCAGCCGGTCATCGAGCTCCTACAATGAGCAGTTCTTC. Protein: CASSRSSSSYNEQFF.

The chain combines TRBV9 with TRBJ2-7, with TRBD2 matching over 7 bases. The ends lost 4 bases at V and 5 bases at J; junction bases unmatched: 12. CDR3 length: 15 residues. Germline loops: CDR1 SGDLS, CDR2 YYNGEE. CDR3 DNA: TGTGCCAGCAGCCCCTCCGGGGGGAGCACGAACGAGCAGTACTTC. Amino acids: CASSPSGGSTNEQYF.

The chain combines TRBV5-6 with TRBJ2-1; D gene ambiguous. Germline values: CDR1 SGHDT, CDR2 YYEEEE. Trimming removed 1 base at V and 12 bases at J, with 14 bases between. The CDR3 consists of 13 residues. As DNA, the CDR3 is TGTGCCAGCAGCTTGAAGGGTCAGAAGAGGCAGTTCTTC. Translated, it gives CASSLKGQKRQFF.

V is TRBV15 and J is TRBJ2-5; 9 nucleotides agree with TRBD2. Trimming removed 1 base from V and 4 bases from J; junction bases left unmatched: 4. CDR1 and CDR2 (germline): LNHNV, YYDKDF (reference sequence). This CDR3 has 15 residues. The CDR3 DNA reads as TGTGCCACCAGCAGAGGCCCGGGACTAGCAGAGACCCAGTACTTC. It is translated as CATSRGPGLAETQYF. Based on the CDR3 plus reference TRBV15 and TRBJ2-5, the full variable domain is DAMVIQNPRYQVTQFGKPVTLSCSQTLNHNVMYWYQQKSSQAPKLLFHYYDKDFNNEADTPDNFQSRRPNTSFCFLDIRSPGLGDTAMYLCATSRGPGLAETQYFGPGTRLLVL.

The V gene is TRBV20-1, the J gene TRBJ1-5; D call uncertain. Per the germline V gene, CDR1 is DFQATT and CDR2 is SNEGSKA (reference sequence). The CDR3 extends over 14 amino acids. V was cut by 0 bases and J by 7 bases, with 13 bases left in between. The CDR3 protein is CSARDSGLSQPQHF. The DNA for the CDR3 is TGCAGTGCTAGAGATTCCGGGCTTTCACAGCCCCAGCATTTT.

This clonotype has just a few counts. The chain couples TRBV2 to TRBJ1-3, with D possibly TRBD1 on 5 matching bases. With 4 bases removed from V and 0 bases from J, the gap between germline ends came to 13 bases. The germline gives CDR1 SNHLY, CDR2 FYNNEI. CDR3 length: 16 amino acids. CDR3 bases: TGTGCCAGCAGTGGGGGCCGAGTGATCTCTGGAAACACCATATATTTT. Encoded protein: CASSGGRVISGNTIYF.

V and J are TRBV18 and TRBJ1-4; D unclear. CDR3 length: 13 residues. Germline CDR1 KGHSH, CDR2 LQKENI. Trimming left V 6 bases short and J 8 bases short, with 13 bases between. The CDR3 sequence: CASSAGGSEKLFF. In nucleotides, the CDR3 is TGTGCCAGCTCTGCGGGCGGTTCCGAAAAACTGTTTTTT.

The rearrangement uses TRBV28 and TRBJ1-2; 10 bases are a match to TRBD1. Germline assignment: CDR1 MDHEN and CDR2 SYDVKM. The length of the CDR3 is 13 residues. V lost 8 bases and J lost 9; bases outside the gene matches: 9. The CDR3 region has the DNA TGTGCCAGCCGGACAGGGGGTTCGCATAGCTACACCTTC. It yields the protein CASRTGGSHSYTF.

The chain couples TRBV4-3 to TRBJ1-2, with a possible D match to TRBD1 (5 bases). The ends were cut back, 5 bases at V and 2 bases at J, with 21 bases in the middle. Per germline, CDR1 LGHNA and CDR2 YSLEER. This CDR3 is built from 17 residues. In DNA, the CDR3 is TGCGCCAGCAGCTTACCGGGACGGCGGAGCCCAAACTATGGCTACACCTTC. Translation gives CASSLPGRRSPNYGYTF.

The chain carries TRBV6-1 and TRBJ1-3; D is perhaps TRBD1 (6 bases). V lost 5 bases, J lost 0 bases, and 20 bases lay in between. The CDR3 spans 18 residues. Germline V lookup: CDR1 MNHNS, CDR2 SASEGT. The CDR3 is CASSKQPGHQSSGNTIYF. CDR3 nucleotides: TGTGCCAGCAGTAAACAACCGGGACATCAGAGCTCTGGAAACACCATATATTTT.